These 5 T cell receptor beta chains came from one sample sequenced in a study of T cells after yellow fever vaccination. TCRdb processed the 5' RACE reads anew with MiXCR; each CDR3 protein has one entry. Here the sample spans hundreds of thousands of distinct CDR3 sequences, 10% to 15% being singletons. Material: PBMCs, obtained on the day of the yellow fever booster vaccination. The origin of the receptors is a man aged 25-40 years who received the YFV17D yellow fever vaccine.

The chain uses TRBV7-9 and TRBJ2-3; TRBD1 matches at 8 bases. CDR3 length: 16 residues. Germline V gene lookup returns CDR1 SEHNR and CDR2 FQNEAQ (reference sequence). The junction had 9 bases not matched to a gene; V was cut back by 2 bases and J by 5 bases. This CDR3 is CASSLRTGTSGDTQYF. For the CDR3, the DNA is TGTGCCAGCAGCTTACGGACAGGGACAAGTGGAGATACGCAGTATTTT.

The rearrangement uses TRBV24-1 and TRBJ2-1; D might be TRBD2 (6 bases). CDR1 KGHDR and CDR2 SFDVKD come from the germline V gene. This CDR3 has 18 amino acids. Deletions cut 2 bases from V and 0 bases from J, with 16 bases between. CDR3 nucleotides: TGTGCCACCAGTGATTCACAAGCGGGCCTTAGCTCCTACAATGAGCAGTTCTTC. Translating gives CATSDSQAGLSSYNEQFF.

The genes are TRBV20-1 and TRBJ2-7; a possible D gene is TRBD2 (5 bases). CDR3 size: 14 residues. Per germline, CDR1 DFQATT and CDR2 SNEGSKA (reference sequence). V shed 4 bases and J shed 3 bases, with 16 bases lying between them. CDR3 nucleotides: TGCAGTGCTACCACCGTGGAGGCCAACTACGAGCAGTACTTC. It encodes CSATTVEANYEQYF.

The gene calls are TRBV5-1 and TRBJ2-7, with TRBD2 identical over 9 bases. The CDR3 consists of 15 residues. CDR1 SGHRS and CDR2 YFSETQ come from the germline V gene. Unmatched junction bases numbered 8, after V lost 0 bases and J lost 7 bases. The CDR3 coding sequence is TGCGCCAGCAGCTTGGGGACTAGCGAAGTGGGTGAGCAGTACTTC. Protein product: CASSLGTSEVGEQYF.

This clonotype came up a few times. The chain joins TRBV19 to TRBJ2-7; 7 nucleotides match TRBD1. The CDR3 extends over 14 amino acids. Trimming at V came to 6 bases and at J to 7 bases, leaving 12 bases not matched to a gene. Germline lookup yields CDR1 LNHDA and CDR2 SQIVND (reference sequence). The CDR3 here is CASSHRGDRAEQYF. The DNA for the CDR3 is TGTGCCAGTAGCCACCGGGGAGACAGGGCGGAGCAGTACTTC.